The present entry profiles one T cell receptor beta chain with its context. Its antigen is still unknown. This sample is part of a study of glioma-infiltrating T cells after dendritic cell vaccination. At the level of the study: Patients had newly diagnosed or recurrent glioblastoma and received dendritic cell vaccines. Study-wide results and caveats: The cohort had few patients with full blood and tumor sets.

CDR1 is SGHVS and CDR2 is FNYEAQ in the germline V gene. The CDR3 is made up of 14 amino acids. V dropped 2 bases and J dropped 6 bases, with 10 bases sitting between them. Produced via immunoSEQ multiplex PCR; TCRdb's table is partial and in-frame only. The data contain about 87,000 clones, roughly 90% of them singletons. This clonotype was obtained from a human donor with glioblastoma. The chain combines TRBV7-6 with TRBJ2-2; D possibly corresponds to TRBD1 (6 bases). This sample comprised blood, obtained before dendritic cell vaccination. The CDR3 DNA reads TGTGCCAGCAGCTTACTTACAGGGCCCGGGGAGCTGTTTTTT. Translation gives CASSLLTGPGELFF.